One sample yielded the 9 T cell receptor beta chains listed below, sequenced in a study of T cells in Graves' hyperthyroidism and ophthalmopathy. Amplified TCR beta CDR3 regions came from RNA transcripts. With the HTBI primer set, the TCR CDR3 went through a first round of RT-PCR. TCRdb recomputed calls from the multiplex PCR reads with MiXCR, one row per CDR3 protein. The data hold under 450,000 distinct CDR3 sequences, with approximately 13% observed a single time. Sequencing was performed on blood. The source is a man younger than 45 with Graves' hyperthyroidism that later progressed to Graves' ophthalmopathy.

At least ten counts were recorded for this clonotype. The rearrangement uses TRBV12-3 or TRBV12-4 and TRBJ1-2; a possible D gene is TRBD1 (6 bases). The CDR3 has 15 residues. With 2 bases removed from V and 1 base from J, the gap between germline ends came to 11 bases. The CDR3, as DNA: TGTGCCAGCAGTTTAACGGCAGGGGATAACTATGGCTACACCTTC. Its protein product is CASSLTAGDNYGYTF.

Comments on this clonotype: Relative to the germline gene, one junction end is altered; a read error may explain this. The rearrangement uses TRBV5-6 and TRBJ2-1; the match to TRBD1 covers 7 bases. The V gene's germline CDR1 is SGHDT and CDR2 YYEEEE. CDR3 size: 14 residues. This chain's CDR3 is CASSLPGQYTEQFF. As DNA, the CDR3 is TGTGCCAGCAGCTTACCGGGACAGTACACTGAGCAGTTCTTC.

The chain joins TRBV12-3 or TRBV12-4 to TRBJ1-2; TRBD1 is a possible D gene (5 bases). The CDR3 covers 14 residues. Deletions cut 2 bases from V and 1 base from J, with 8 bases between. CDR3 sequence reads: CASSLRQINYGYTF. The CDR3, as DNA: TGTGCCAGCAGTTTAAGACAGATTAACTATGGCTACACCTTC.

This clonotype has at least ten counts. This chain joins TRBV7-2 and TRBJ2-5, with D possibly TRBD1 on 6 matching bases. CDR1 and CDR2 from the germline V gene are SGHTA and FQGNSA. Trimming left V 0 bases short and J 10 bases short, with 24 bases between. This CDR3 region has 17 residues. The CDR3 protein is CASSLAPLTGPLLDQYF. CDR3 coding DNA: TGTGCCAGCAGCTTAGCGCCATTGACAGGCCCCCTTCTTGACCAGTACTTC. Full variable domain (remainder filled in from reference TRBV7-2 and TRBJ2-5): GAGVSQSPSNKVTEKGKDVELRCDPISGHTALYWYRQSLGQGLEFLIYFQGNSAPDKSGLPSDRFSAERTGGSVSTLTIQRTQQEDSAVYLCASSLAPLTGPLLDQYFGPGTRLLVL.

This clonotype has a count of ten or more. The chain uses TRBV28 and TRBJ2-1, with 7 bases matching TRBD1. V lost 3 bases to trimming and J lost 8 bases; unmatched junction nucleotides: 7. This CDR3 has 14 residues. CDR1 and CDR2 (germline): MDHEN, SYDVKM. This CDR3 is CASSFWRQGYEQFF. DNA of the CDR3: TGTGCCAGCAGTTTTTGGCGACAGGGCTATGAGCAGTTCTTC.

Many counts were recorded for this clonotype. In DNA form, the CDR3 reads TGTGCCAGCAGTTCACCCCTCCACTTT. As protein: CASSSPLHF. The rearrangement joins TRBV6-5 to TRBJ1-6; D is uncertain. Germline CDR1 reads MNHEY; CDR2 reads SVGAGI. Trimming stripped 4 bases from V and 11 bases from J, with 0 bases between. The CDR3 sequence is 9 residues long.

This chain connects TRBV6-5 to TRBJ1-6; D call uncertain. Germline V gives CDR1 MNHEY, CDR2 SVGAGI. There are 15 residues in the CDR3. Between the trimmed V and J ends, which lost 0 bases and 6 bases, there was a span of 9 bases. CDR3 coding DNA: TGTGCCAGCAGTTACTCGGCCGTTCTTAATTCACCCCTCCACTTT. Residues: CASSYSAVLNSPLHF.

V is TRBV19 and J is TRBJ1-5; D is possibly TRBD1 (5 bases). V was cut by 3 bases and J by 7 bases, with 13 bases left in between. The CDR3 has 14 residues. Per the germline V gene, CDR1 is LNHDA and CDR2 is SQIVND (reference sequence). CDR3 protein: CASSMRGVVQPQHF. The CDR3 DNA is TGTGCCAGTAGTATGAGAGGGGTAGTGCAGCCCCAGCATTTT. The variable domain in full, completed from reference TRBV19 and TRBJ1-5, reads DGGITQSPKYLFRKEGQNVTLSCEQNLNHDAMYWYRQDPGQGLRLIYYSQIVNDFQKGDIAEGYSVSREKKESFPLTVTSAQKNPTAFYLCASSMRGVVQPQHFGDGTRLSIL.

CDR3 sequence reads: CSARDRPGSIMPQHF. CDR3 DNA: TGCAGTGCTAGAGATCGCCCGGGATCAATCATGCCCCAGCATTTT. J is TRBJ1-5 and V is TRBV20-1; no firm D call. The V gene's germline CDR1 is DFQATT and CDR2 SNEGSKA (reference sequence). The CDR3 has 15 amino acids. V shed 0 bases and J shed 9 bases, with 18 bases lying between them.